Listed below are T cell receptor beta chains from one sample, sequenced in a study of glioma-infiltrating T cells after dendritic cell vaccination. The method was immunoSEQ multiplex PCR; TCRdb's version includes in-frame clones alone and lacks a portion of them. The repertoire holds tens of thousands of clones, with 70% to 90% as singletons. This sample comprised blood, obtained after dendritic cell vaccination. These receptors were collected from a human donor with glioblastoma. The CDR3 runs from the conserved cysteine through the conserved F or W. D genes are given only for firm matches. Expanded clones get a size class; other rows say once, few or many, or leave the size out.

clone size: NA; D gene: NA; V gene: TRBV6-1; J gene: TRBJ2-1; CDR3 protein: CASSNFNEQFF; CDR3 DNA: TGTGCCAGCAGTAACTTCAATGAGCAGTTCTTC
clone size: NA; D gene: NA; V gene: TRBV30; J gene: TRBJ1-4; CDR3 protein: CAWTRGEKLFF; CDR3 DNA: TGTGCCTGGACCCGAGGTGAAAAACTGTTTTTT
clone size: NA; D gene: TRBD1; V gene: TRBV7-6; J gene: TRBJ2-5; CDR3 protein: CASRFSTGEVETQYF; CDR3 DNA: TGTGCCAGCAGATTCTCGACAGGGGAGGTTGAGACCCAGTACTTC
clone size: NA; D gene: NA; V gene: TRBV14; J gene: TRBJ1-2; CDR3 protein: CASSQVRGYGYTF; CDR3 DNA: TGTGCCAGCAGCCAAGTTCGAGGGTATGGCTACACCTTC
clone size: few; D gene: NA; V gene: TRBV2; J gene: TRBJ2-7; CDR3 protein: CASSERQVYEQYF; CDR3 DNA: TGTGCCAGCAGTGAACGACAGGTTTACGAGCAGTACTTC
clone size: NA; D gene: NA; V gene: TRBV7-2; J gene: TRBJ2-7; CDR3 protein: CASSLGGNSYEQYF; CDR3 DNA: TGTGCCAGCAGCCTTGGGGGGAACTCCTACGAGCAGTACTTC
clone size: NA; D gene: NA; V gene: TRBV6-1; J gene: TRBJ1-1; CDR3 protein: CASSDGGRIQAFF; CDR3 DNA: TGTGCCAGCAGTGACGGGGGGCGAATACAGGCTTTCTTT
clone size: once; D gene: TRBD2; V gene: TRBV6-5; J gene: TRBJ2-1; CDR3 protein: CASSSISGLAGTEQFF; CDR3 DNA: TGTGCCAGCAGTTCGATATCGGGACTAGCGGGAACTGAGCAGTTCTTC
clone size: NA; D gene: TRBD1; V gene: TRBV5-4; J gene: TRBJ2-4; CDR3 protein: CASSPQGQDRIQYF; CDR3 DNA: TGTGCCAGCAGCCCACAGGGACAGGACAGAATTCAGTACTTC
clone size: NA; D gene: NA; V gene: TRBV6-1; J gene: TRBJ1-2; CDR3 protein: CASSQDGLYGYTF; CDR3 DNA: TGTGCCAGCAGTCAGGACGGACTCTATGGCTACACCTTC
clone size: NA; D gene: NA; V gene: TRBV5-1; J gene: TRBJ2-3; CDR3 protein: CASSLVLAQAGTQYF; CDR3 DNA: TGCGCCAGCAGCTTGGTTCTAGCCCAGGCGGGTACGCAGTATTTT
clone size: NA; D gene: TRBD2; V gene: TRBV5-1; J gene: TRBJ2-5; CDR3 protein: CASSLWEGIGSQYF; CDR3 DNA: TGCGCCAGCAGCTTGTGGGAGGGGATAGGGTCCCAGTACTTC
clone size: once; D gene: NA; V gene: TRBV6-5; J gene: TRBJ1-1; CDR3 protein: CASSRQDMNTEAFF; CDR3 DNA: TGTGCCAGCAGCAGACAGGACATGAACACTGAAGCTTTCTTT
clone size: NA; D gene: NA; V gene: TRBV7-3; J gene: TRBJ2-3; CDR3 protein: CASSSTGASTDTQYF; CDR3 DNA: TGTGCCAGCAGCTCGACAGGCGCCAGCACAGATACGCAGTATTTT
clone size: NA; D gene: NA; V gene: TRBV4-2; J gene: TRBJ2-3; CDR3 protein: CASSQEGAGTDTQYF; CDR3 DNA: TGTGCCAGCAGCCAAGAAGGGGCAGGCACAGATACGCAGTATTTT
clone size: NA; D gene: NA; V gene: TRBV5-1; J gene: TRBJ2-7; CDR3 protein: CASSLESNYEQYF; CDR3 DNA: TGCGCCAGCAGCTTGGAATCCAACTACGAGCAGTACTTC
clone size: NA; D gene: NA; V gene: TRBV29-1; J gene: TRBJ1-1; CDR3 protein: CSATLRTEAFF; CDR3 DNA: TGCAGCGCTACCTTGAGAACTGAAGCTTTCTTT
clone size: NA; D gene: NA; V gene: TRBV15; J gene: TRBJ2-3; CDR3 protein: CATSRDSSTDTQYF; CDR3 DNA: TGTGCCACCAGCAGAGATAGCAGCACAGATACGCAGTATTTT
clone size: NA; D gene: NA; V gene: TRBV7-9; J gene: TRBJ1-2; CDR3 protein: CASSLNLGYTF; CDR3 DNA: TGTGCCAGCAGCTTAAATTTAGGCTACACCTTC
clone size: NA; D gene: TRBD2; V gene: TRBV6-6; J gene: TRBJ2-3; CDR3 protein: CASSRGLAGGDTQYF; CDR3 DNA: TGTGCCAGCAGTCGCGGACTAGCGGGGGGAGATACGCAGTATTTT
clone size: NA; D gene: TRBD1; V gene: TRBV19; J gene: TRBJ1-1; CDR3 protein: CASSPHRGRVTEAFF; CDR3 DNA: TGTGCCAGTAGTCCACACAGGGGGCGGGTCACTGAAGCTTTCTTT
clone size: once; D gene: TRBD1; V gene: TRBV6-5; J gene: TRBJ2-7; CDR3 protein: CASSYSDRVEYEQYF; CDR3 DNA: TGTGCCAGCAGTTACTCTGACAGGGTTGAATACGAGCAGTACTTC
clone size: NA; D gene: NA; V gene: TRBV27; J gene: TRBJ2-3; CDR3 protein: CASSPDISTDTQYF; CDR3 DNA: TGTGCCAGCAGCCCGGACATTAGCACAGATACGCAGTATTTT
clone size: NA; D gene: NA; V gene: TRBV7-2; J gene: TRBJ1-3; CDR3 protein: CASSRRGGPGNTIYF; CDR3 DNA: TGTGCCAGCAGCCGGCGCGGGGGCCCTGGAAACACCATATATTTT
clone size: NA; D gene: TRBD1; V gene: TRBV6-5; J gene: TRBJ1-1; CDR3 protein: CASSSRQGRGTEAFF; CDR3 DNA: TGTGCCAGCAGTAGCCGACAGGGGCGGGGGACTGAAGCTTTCTTT
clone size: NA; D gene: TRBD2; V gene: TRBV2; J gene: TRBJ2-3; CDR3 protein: CATRSSGNTDTQYF; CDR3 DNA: TGTGCCACTCGATCTAGCGGCAACACAGATACGCAGTATTTT